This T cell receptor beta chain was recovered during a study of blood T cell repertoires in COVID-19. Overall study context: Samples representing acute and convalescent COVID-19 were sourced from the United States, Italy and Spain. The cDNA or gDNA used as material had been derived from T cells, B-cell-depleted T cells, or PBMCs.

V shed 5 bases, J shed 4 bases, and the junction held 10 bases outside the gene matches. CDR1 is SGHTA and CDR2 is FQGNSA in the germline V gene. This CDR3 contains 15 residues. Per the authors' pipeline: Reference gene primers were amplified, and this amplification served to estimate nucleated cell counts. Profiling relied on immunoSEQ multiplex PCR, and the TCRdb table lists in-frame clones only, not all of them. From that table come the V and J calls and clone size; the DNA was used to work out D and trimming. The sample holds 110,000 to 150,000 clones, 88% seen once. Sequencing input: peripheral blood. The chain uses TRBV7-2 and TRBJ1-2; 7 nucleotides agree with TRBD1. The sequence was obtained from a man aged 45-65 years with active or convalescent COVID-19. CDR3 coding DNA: TGTGCCAGCAGCGAATACAAAGGGACAGCCTATGGCTACACCTTC. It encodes CASSEYKGTAYGYTF.